This entry features one T cell receptor (beta chain) sequence. Assay used: immunoSEQ multiplex PCR; TCRdb lists only in-frame clones, some missing. There are roughly 190,000 clones in the sample; about three quarters occur only once, and 8.6% lies in the top ten. This record belongs to a study of blood T cell repertoires in COVID-19. Germline CDR1 and CDR2: SGHNT and YENEEA. The CDR3 is 15 amino acids. The junction had 5 bases not matched to a gene; V was cut back by 5 bases and J by 1 base. Sequencing used peripheral blood. The receptor was isolated from a woman aged 50 to 65 with active or convalescent COVID-19. The rearrangement links TRBV11-3 to TRBJ2-1, with 7 positions matching TRBD2. The CDR3 loop reads CASSPLASSYNEQFF. The CDR3 DNA reads TGTGCCAGCAGCCCACTAGCGAGTTCCTACAATGAGCAGTTCTTC.